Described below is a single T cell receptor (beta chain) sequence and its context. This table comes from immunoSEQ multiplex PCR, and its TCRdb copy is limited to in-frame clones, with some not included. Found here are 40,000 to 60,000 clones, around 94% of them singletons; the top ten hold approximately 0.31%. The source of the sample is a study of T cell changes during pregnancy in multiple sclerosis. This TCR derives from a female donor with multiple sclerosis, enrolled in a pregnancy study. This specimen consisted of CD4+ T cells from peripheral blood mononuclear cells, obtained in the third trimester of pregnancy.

CDR3 in amino acids: CASSFRSSGGMGTQYF. CDR3 nucleotides: TGTGCCAGCAGTTTTCGTTCTAGCGGGGGGATGGGGACCCAGTACTTC. The J gene is TRBJ2-5, the V gene TRBV28; TRBD2 aligns across 11 bases. CDR1 MDHEN and CDR2 SYDVKM come from the germline V gene. The CDR3 is made up of 16 amino acids. The ends lost 3 bases at V and 7 bases at J; junction bases unmatched: 10.